This record covers a single T cell receptor (beta chain). This entry is derived from a study of radiotherapy plus CTLA-4 blockade in lung cancer. Sequenced by immunoSEQ multiplex PCR; TCRdb stores in-frame clones only, minus some. This table holds tens of thousands of clones, roughly 75% found once. Trimming pared 2 bases from V and 0 bases from J, leaving 11 bases between. The CDR3 spans 15 residues. Germline V gene data show CDR1 as SGHTS and CDR2 as YDEGEE. The input for sequencing was peripheral blood, taken from a patient treated with radiotherapy plus ipilimumab. The chain uses TRBV5-8 and TRBJ1-1; no clear D gene. This clonotype was obtained from a human donor with non-small cell lung cancer who had a complete response to radiotherapy plus ipilimumab. CDR3 residues: CASSLLGRLNTEAFF. DNA for the CDR3: TGTGCCAGCAGCTTACTCGGGAGATTGAACACTGAAGCTTTCTTT.